This TCR beta chain emerged from a study of regulatory T cells in long-lasting Graves disease. CDR3 size: 15 residues. The V end lost 0 bases, the J end lost 5 bases, and 12 bases lay between the germline ends. Germline CDR1 SGHRS, CDR2 YFSETQ. Both iRepertoire HTBI primers and Arm-PCR of CDR3 regions were used to build the TCR beta libraries. A single record per CDR3 protein comes from TCRdb applying MiXCR to the multiplex PCR reads. In the table there are about 400,000 distinct CDR3 sequences, around 16% of which are singletons. Ten or more counts support this clonotype. Time point in this sample: newly diagnosed GD, antithyroid drugs for less than 3 months. TCR sequences were obtained from RNA taken from PBMCs. A further study also used this sample, focusing on T cells in Graves' hyperthyroidism and ophthalmopathy. That paper adds: With a median lead of roughly 6.8 months before onset, the model predicted ophthalmopathy.

Sample: peripheral blood mononuclear cells (PBMCs), taken at new diagnosis, from a patient treated with antithyroid drugs. The V gene is TRBV5-1, the J gene TRBJ2-1, with D perhaps matching TRBD1 (6 bases). The sequence was obtained from a woman between 35 and 50 years old with Graves disease. The CDR3 loop reads CASSLGTAENNEQFF. CDR3 nucleotide sequence: TGCGCCAGCAGCTTGGGGACAGCTGAAAACAATGAGCAGTTCTTC.